This passage covers 5 T cell receptor beta chains from one sample sequenced in a study of cytomegalovirus exposure and HLA in healthy donors. Vbeta (60) and Jbeta (13) primers were used in the PCR. Profiling relied on immunoSEQ multiplex PCR, and the TCRdb table lists in-frame clones only, not all of them. Here the sample spans around 120,000 clones, roughly 80% being singletons. Source material: PBMCs. The source is a woman aged 40-49 years in good health and CMV-seropositive.

The V call is TRBV4-1, the J call TRBJ2-1, with a possible D match to TRBD2 (5 bases). Germline lookup yields CDR1 MGHRA and CDR2 YSYEKL. The germline V and J ends were trimmed by 0 bases and 2 bases, with 11 bases remaining between them. This CDR3 contains 16 residues. The CDR3 nucleotides are TGCGCCAGCAGCCAAGACCCCGGGGTCACCTACAATGAGCAGTTCTTC. It yields the protein CASSQDPGVTYNEQFF.

A few counts support this clone. The chain carries TRBV7-2 and TRBJ2-2; 9 nucleotides agree with TRBD2. Germline CDR1 is SGHTA and CDR2 is FQGNSA. The CDR3 has 17 amino acids. The trim removed 7 bases at V and 1 base at J, leaving 10 bases unmatched. The CDR3 spells CASTLIGTSRNTGELFF. Written as DNA, the CDR3 is TGTGCCAGCACCCTAATAGGGACTAGCAGGAACACCGGGGAGCTGTTTTTT. The full variable domain, with the rest looked up from reference TRBV7-2 and TRBJ2-2, is GAGVSQSPSNKVTEKGKDVELRCDPISGHTALYWYRQSLGQGLEFLIYFQGNSAPDKSGLPSDRFSAERTGGSVSTLTIQRTQQEDSAVYLCASTLIGTSRNTGELFFGEGSRLTVL.

This rearrangement joins TRBV28 to TRBJ2-5; 7 bases match TRBD1. The CDR3 totals 14 residues. Trimming at V came to 6 bases and at J to 4 bases, leaving 8 bases not matched to a gene. Germline values: CDR1 MDHEN, CDR2 SYDVKM. CDR3 sequence (DNA): TGTGCCAGCAGCTTGCGACAGGGAGTAGAGACCCAGTACTTC. This gives the protein CASSLRQGVETQYF.

This clone was picked up a small number of times. The rearrangement uses TRBV14 and TRBJ2-5; TRBD1 agrees at 12 bases. Looked up from germline, CDR1 is SGHDN and CDR2 is FVKESK. Germline trimming cut 4 bases from V and 5 bases from J; bases unmatched to any gene: 5. This CDR3 is built from 15 residues. The DNA for the CDR3 is TGTGCCAGCAGCCCCGGGACAGGGGGCGGGGAGACCCAGTACTTC. As protein: CASSPGTGGGETQYF. The full variable domain, with the rest looked up from reference TRBV14 and TRBJ2-5, is EAGVTQFPSHSVIEKGQTVTLRCDPISGHDNLYWYRRVMGKEIKFLLHFVKESKQDESGMPNNRFLAERTGGTYSTLKVQPAELEDSGVYFCASSPGTGGGETQYFGPGTRLLVL.

The chain carries TRBV2 and TRBJ1-3, with 7 bases identical to TRBD1. Unmatched junction bases numbered 6, after V lost 3 bases and J lost 1 base. Germline lookup yields CDR1 SNHLY and CDR2 FYNNEI. The CDR3 length is 16 residues. The CDR3 spells CASSDGRRGSGNTIYF. The DNA for the CDR3 is TGTGCCAGCAGTGATGGTCGCAGGGGGTCTGGAAACACCATATATTTT.